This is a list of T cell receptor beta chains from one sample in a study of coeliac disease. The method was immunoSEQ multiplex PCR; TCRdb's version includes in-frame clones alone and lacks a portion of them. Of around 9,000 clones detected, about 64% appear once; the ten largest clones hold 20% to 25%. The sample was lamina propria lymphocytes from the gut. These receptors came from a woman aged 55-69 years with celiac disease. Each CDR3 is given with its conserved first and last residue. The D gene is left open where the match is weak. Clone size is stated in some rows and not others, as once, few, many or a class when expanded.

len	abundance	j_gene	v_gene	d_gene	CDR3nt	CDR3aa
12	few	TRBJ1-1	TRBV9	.	TGTGCCAGCAGCCCTCTGAACACTGAAGCTTTCTTT	CASSPLNTEAFF
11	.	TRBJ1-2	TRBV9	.	TGTGCCAGCAGCTCAGGGCATGGCTACACCTTC	CASSSGHGYTF
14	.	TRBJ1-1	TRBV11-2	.	TGTGCCAGCAGCTTAGGGACAGTGAACACTGAAGCTTTCTTT	CASSLGTVNTEAFF
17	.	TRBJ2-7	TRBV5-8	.	TGTGCCAGCAGCTTGGAGGTTCGCCAGACAGTCCCCCTCGAGCAGTACTTC	CASSLEVRQTVPLEQYF
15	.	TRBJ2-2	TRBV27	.	TGTGCCAGCAGTCTCATAGACAGCCCTCCCGGGGAGCTGTTTTTT	CASSLIDSPPGELFF
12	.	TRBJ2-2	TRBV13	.	TGTGCCAGCAGCTACCCAGCCGGGGAGCTGTTTTTT	CASSYPAGELFF
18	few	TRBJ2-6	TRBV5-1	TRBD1	TGCGCCAGCAGCAAGGAGGGACAGGGGGCGCTTGGGGCCAACGTCCTGACTTTC	CASSKEGQGALGANVLTF
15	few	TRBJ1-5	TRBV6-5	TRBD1	TGTGCCAGCAGTTACACGGGACAGGGTCACCAGCCCCAGCATTTT	CASSYTGQGHQPQHF
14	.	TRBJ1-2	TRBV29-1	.	TGCAGCGTTGATCTGGCGGGGACTAACTATGGCTACACCTTC	CSVDLAGTNYGYTF
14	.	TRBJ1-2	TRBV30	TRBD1	TGTGCCTGGAATGGACAGGGGGTTACCTATGGCTACACCTTC	CAWNGQGVTYGYTF
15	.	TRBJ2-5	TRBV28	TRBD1	TGTGCCAGCAGACAAGCCCGGACAGGGCCAGAGACCCAGTACTTC	CASRQARTGPETQYF
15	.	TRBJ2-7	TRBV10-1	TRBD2	TGCGCCAGTAGCGACCCGGCGGGAGCCACCTACGAGCAGTACTTC	CASSDPAGATYEQYF
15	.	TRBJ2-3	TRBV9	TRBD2	TGTGCCAGCAGCGTAGTCGGGACTAGCGGGAATGCGCAGTATTTT	CASSVVGTSGNAQYF
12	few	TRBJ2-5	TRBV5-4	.	TGTGCCAGCAGCTTGGAGTCCCGGGTCCAGTACTTC	CASSLESRVQYF
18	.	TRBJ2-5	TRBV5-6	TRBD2	TGTGCCAGCAGAGAGCCTCCTGGACTAGCGGTGTACCAAGAGACCCAGTACTTC	CASREPPGLAVYQETQYF